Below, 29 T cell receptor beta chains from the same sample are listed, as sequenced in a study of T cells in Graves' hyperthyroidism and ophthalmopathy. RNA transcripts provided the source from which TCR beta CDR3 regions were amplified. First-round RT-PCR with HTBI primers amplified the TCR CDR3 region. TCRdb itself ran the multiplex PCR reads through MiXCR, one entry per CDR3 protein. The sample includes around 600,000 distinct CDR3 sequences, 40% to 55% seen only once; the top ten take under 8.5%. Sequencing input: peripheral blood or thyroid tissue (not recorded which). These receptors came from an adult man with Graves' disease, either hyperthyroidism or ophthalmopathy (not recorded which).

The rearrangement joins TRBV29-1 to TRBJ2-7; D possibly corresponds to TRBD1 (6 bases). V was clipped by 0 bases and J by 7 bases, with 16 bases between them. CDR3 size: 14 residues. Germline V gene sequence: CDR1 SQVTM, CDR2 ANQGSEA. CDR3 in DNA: TGCAGCGTTGAAGACAGATCAGGGGTGGGGGAGCAGTACTTC. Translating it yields CSVEDRSGVGEQYF.

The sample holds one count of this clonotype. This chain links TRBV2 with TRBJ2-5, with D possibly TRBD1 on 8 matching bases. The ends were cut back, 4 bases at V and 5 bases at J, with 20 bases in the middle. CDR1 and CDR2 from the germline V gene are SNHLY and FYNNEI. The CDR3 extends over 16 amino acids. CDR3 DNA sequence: TGTGCCAGCAGTGCAGGGGGCGCGGGAGTCCAGGAGACCCAGTACTTC. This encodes CASSAGGAGVQETQYF.

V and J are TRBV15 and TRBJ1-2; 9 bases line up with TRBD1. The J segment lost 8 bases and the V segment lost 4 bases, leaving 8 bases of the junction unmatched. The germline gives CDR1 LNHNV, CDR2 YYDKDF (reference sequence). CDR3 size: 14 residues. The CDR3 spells CATSNPGQGGGYTF. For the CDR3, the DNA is TGTGCCACCAGCAATCCGGGACAGGGAGGAGGCTACACCTTC.

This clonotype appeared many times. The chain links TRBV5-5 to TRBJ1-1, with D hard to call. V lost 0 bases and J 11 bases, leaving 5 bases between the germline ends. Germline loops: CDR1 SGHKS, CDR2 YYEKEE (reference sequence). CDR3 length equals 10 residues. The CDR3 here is CASSLERAFF. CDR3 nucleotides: TGTGCCAGCAGCTTGGAAAGGGCTTTCTTT.

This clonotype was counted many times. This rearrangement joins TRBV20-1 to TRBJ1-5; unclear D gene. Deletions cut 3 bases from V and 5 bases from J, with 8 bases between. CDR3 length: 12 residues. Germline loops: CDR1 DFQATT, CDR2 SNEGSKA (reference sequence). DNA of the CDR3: TGCAGTGCTAGTGGCAGCGATCAGCCCCAGCATTTT. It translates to CSASGSDQPQHF.

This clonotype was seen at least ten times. CDR3 amino acids: CASSLLSSPLHF. The CDR3 DNA sequence: TGTGCCAGCAGCTTATTGTCTTCACCCCTCCACTTT. This chain connects TRBV7-2 to TRBJ1-6; D is uncertain. V lost 2 bases to trimming and J lost 9 bases, with 5 bases between them. CDR3 length: 12 residues. In germline, CDR1 is SGHTA, CDR2 FQGNSA.

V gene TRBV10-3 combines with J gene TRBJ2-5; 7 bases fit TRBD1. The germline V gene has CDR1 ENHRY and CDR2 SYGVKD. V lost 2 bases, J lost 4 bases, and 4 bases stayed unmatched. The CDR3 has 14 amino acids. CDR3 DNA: TGTGCCATCAGTGAGGATAGGGGGCTAGAGACCCAGTACTTC. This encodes CAISEDRGLETQYF.

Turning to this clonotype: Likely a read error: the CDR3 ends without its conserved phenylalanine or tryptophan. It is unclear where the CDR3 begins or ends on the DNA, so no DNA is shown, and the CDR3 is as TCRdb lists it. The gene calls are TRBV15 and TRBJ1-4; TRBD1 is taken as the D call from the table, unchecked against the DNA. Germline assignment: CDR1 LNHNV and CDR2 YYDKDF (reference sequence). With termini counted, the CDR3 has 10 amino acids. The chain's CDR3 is CATSRDRGAS.

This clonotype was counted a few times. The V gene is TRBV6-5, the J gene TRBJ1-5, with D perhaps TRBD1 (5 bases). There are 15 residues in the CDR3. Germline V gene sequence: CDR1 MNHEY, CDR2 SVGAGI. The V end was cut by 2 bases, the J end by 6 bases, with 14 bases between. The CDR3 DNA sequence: TGTGCCAGCAGTTACGATGGTAGGGACGGTCAGCCCCAGCATTTT. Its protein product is CASSYDGRDGQPQHF.

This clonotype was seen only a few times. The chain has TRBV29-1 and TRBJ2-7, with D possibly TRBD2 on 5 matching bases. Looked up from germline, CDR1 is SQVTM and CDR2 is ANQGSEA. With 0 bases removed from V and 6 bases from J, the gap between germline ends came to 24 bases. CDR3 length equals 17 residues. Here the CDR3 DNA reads TGCAGCGTTGAAGAGGTGGCGGTCGGGGTCGCCGGAGGCGAGCAGTACTTC. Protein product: CSVEEVAVGVAGGEQYF.

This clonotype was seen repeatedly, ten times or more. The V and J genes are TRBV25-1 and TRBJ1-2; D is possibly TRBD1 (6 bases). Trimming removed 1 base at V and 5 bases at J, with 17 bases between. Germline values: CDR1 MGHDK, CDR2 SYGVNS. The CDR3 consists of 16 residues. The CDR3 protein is CASSESKAGGWYGYTF. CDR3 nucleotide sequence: TGTGCCAGCAGTGAATCCAAGGCTGGGGGCTGGTATGGCTACACCTTC.

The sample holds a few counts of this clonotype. The CDR3 region is CSAQRDRVPDNQPQHF. The CDR3 nucleotides are TGCAGTGCTCAACGGGACAGGGTACCGGACAATCAGCCCCAGCATTTT. The gene calls are TRBV20-1 and TRBJ1-5; 9 bases are a match to TRBD1. The CDR3 totals 16 residues. Germline V gives CDR1 DFQATT, CDR2 SNEGSKA (reference sequence). The J segment lost 3 bases and the V segment lost 5 bases, leaving 11 bases of the junction unmatched.

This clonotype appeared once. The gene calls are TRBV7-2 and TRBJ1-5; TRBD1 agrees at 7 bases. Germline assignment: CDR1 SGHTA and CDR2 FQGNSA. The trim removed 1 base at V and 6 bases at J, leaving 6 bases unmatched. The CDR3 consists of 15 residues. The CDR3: CASSLGGQPSQPQHF. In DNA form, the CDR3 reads TGTGCCAGCAGCTTAGGGGGACAGCCCAGTCAGCCCCAGCATTTT.

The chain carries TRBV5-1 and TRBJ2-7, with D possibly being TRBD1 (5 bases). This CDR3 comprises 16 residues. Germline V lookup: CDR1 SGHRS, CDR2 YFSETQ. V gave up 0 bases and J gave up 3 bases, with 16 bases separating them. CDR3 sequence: CASSLALQGRNYEQYF. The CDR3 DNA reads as TGCGCCAGCAGCTTGGCTCTCCAGGGTAGGAACTACGAGCAGTACTTC.

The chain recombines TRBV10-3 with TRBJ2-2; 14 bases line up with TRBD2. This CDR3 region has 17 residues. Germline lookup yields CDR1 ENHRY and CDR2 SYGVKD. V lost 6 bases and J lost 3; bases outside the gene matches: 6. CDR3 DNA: TGTGCCATCAGACCCGGGACTAGCGGGGGTTACACCGGGGAGCTGTTTTTT. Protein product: CAIRPGTSGGYTGELFF.

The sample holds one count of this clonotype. CDR3 amino acids: CASSLSGLEETQYF. In DNA, the CDR3 is TGTGCCAGCAGTCTCTCGGGACTAGAAGAGACCCAGTACTTC. This chain uses TRBV12-3 or TRBV12-4 with TRBJ2-5, with 8 bases that match TRBD2. After removal of 5 bases from V and 3 bases from J, the junction contained 5 bases not matched to a gene. This CDR3 is 14 amino acids long.

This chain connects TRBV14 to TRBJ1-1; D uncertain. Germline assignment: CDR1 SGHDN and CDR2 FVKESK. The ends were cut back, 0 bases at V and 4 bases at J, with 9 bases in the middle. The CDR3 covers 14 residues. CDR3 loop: CASSQDWQTTEAFF. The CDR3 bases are TGTGCCAGCAGCCAAGATTGGCAAACCACTGAAGCTTTCTTT.

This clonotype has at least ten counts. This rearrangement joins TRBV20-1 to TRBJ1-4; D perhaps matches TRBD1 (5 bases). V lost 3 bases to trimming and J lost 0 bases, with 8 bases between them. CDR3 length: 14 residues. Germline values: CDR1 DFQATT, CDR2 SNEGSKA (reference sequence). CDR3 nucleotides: TGCAGTGCTAGGGAGGGGACAACTAATGAAAAACTGTTTTTT. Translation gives CSAREGTTNEKLFF.

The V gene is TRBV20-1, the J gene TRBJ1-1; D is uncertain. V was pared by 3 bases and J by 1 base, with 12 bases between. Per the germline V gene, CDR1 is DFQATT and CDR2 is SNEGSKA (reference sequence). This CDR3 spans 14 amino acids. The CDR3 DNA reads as TGCAGTGCTAGCCCCTCTACAGAGAACACTGAAGCTTTCTTT. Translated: CSASPSTENTEAFF.

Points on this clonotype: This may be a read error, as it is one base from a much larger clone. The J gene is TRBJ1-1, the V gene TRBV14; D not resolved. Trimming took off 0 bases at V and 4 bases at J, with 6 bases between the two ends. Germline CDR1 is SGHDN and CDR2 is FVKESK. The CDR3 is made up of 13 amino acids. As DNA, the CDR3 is TGTGCCAGCAGCCAAGAGTTGAGCACTGAAGCTTTCTTT. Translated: CASSQELSTEAFF.

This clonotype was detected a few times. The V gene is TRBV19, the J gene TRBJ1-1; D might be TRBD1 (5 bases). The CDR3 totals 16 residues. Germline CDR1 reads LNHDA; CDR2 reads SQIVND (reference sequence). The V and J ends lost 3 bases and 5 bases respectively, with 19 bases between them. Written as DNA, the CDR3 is TGTGCCAGTAGTATTCCGTCCCGCCAGGGAGGGACTGAAGCTTTCTTT. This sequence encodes CASSIPSRQGGTEAFF.

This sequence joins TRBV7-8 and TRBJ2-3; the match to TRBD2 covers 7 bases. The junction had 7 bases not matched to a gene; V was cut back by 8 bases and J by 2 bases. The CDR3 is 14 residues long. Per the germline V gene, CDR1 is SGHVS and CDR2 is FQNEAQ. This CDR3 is CASGAGDPTDTQYF. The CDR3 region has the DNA TGTGCCAGCGGGGCGGGAGATCCCACAGATACGCAGTATTTT.

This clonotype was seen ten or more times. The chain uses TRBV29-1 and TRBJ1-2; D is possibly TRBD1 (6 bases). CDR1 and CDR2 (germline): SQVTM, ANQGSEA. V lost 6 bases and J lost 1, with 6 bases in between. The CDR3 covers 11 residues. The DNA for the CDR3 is TGCAGCGTGGACAGTAACTATGGCTACACCTTC. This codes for CSVDSNYGYTF.

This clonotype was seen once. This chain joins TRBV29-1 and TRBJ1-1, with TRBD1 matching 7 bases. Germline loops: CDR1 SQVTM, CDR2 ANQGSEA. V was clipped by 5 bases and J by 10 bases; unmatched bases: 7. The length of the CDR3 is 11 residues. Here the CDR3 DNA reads TGCAGCGTTAGGGACAGATTAACAGCTTTCTTT. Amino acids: CSVRDRLTAFF. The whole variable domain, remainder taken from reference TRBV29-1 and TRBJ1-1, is SAVISQKPSRDICQRGTSLTIQCQVDSQVTMMFWYRQQPGQSLTLIATANQGSEATYESGFVIDKFPISRPNLTFSTLTVSNMSPEDSSIYLCSVRDRLTAFFGQGTRLTVV.

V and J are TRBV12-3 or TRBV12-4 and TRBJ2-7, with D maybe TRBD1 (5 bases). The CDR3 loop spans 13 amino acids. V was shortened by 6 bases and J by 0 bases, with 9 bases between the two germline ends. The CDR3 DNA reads TGTGCCAGCAGGGCAGGGCTCTCCTACGAGCAGTACTTC. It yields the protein CASRAGLSYEQYF.

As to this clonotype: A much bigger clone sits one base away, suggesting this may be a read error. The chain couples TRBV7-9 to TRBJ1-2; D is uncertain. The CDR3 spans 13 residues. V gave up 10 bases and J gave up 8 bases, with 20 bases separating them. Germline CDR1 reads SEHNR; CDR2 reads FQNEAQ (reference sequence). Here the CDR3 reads CAISGGGGGGYTF. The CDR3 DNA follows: TGTGCCATCAGTGGTGGTGGCGGTGGGGGCTACACCTTC.

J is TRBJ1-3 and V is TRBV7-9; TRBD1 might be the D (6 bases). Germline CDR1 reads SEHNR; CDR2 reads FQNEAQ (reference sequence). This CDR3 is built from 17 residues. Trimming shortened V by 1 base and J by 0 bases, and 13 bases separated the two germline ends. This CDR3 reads CASSLGQGTLSGNTIYF. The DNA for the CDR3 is TGTGCCAGCAGCTTAGGCCAGGGGACCCTCTCTGGAAACACCATATATTTT.

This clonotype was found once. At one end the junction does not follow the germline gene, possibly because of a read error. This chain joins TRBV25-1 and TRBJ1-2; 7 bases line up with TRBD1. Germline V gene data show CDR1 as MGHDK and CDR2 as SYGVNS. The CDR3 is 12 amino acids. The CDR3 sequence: CASVERTGGYNF. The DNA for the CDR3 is TGTGCCAGCGTCGAGAGGACAGGAGGCTACAACTTC.

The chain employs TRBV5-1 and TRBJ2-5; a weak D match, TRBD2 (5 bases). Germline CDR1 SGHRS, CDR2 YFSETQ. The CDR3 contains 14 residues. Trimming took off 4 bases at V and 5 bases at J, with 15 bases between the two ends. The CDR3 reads CASSDAAREETQYF. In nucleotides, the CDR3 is TGCGCCAGCAGCGATGCGGCGAGGGAGGAGACCCAGTACTTC. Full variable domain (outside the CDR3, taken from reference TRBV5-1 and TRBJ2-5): KAGVTQTPRYLIKTRGQQVTLSCSPISGHRSVSWYQQTPGQGLQFLFEYFSETQRNKGNFPGRFSGRQFSNSRSEMNVSTLELGDSALYLCASSDAAREETQYFGPGTRLLVL.